The 20 T cell receptor beta chains in this list originate from one sample, sequenced in a study of glioma-infiltrating T cells after dendritic cell vaccination. Generated by immunoSEQ multiplex PCR, the TCRdb table keeps only in-frame clones and is missing some. Here the sample spans tens of thousands of clones, 70% to 85% being singletons. The starting material was blood, obtained before dendritic cell vaccination. The receptors here all came from a human donor with glioblastoma.

V and J are TRBV9 and TRBJ2-1; D unresolved. V lost 3 bases, J lost 9 bases, and 13 bases lay in between. The CDR3 loop spans 13 amino acids. Germline CDR1 SGDLS, CDR2 YYNGEE. The CDR3 DNA reads TGTGCCAGCAGCGGACGGGTTCGTGCTGAGCAGTTCTTC. This gives the protein CASSGRVRAEQFF.

This clone was observed a few times. CDR3 protein: CASSQEGASEVYNEQFF. The CDR3 region has the DNA TGTGCCAGCAGCCAAGAGGGAGCTAGCGAAGTCTACAATGAGCAGTTCTTC. The chain employs TRBV4-2 and TRBJ2-1; D perhaps matches TRBD2 (6 bases). The germline V gene encodes CDR1 LGHNA and CDR2 YNFKEQ. This CDR3 region has 17 residues. V was pared by 0 bases and J by 3 bases, with 15 bases between.

J is TRBJ1-5 and V is TRBV14; D perhaps matches TRBD1 (5 bases). V lost 4 bases, J lost 2 bases, and 6 bases lay in between. Germline V CDR1 and CDR2: SGHDN, FVKESK. The CDR3 is 13 residues long. CDR3 loop: CASSRGGNQPQHF. The DNA for the CDR3 is TGTGCCAGCAGCCGGGGGGGCAATCAGCCCCAGCATTTT.

The chain couples TRBV6-1 to TRBJ1-2, with 12 bases aligning to TRBD1. The germline V gene has CDR1 MNHNS and CDR2 SASEGT. Germline trimming cut 4 bases from V and 6 bases from J; bases unmatched to any gene: 9. The CDR3 is 16 residues long. CDR3 coding DNA: TGTGCCAGCAGTGGGGCCGGGACAGGGGGCGACGATGGCTACACCTTC. It specifies CASSGAGTGGDDGYTF.

This rearrangement joins TRBV7-2 to TRBJ2-7, with a possible D match to TRBD2 (7 bases). The CDR3 sequence is 15 residues long. The ends were cut back, 5 bases at V and 2 bases at J, with 16 bases in the middle. CDR1 SGHTA and CDR2 FQGNSA come from the germline V gene. CDR3 nucleotide sequence: TGTGCCAGCAGCGGTAGAGGGGGGGGCCCCTACGAGCAGTACTTC. It codes for CASSGRGGGPYEQYF.

The chain is built from TRBV5-1 and TRBJ1-6, with unresolved D. The CDR3 consists of 14 residues. Trimming removed 0 bases at V and 8 bases at J, with 9 bases between. Germline CDR1 and CDR2: SGHRS and YFSETQ. CDR3 in DNA: TGCGCCAGCAGCTTGGGAGGGAGTGATTCACCCCTCCACTTT. It translates to CASSLGGSDSPLHF.

This sequence joins TRBV28 and TRBJ2-7, with 8 bases identical to TRBD2. The junction had 10 bases not matched to a gene; V was cut back by 5 bases and J by 7 bases. The CDR3 length is 14 residues. Germline values: CDR1 MDHEN, CDR2 SYDVKM. CDR3 in DNA: TGTGCCAGCAGTCCCGGACTAGCTCTTGATGAGCAGTACTTC. Translated, it gives CASSPGLALDEQYF. Combining the CDR3 with reference TRBV28 and TRBJ2-7 gives the whole variable domain DVKVTQSSRYLVKRTGEKVFLECVQDMDHENMFWYRQDPGLGLRLIYFSYDVKMKEKGDIPEGYSVSREKKERFSLILESASTNQTSMYLCASSPGLALDEQYFGPGTRLTVT.

The chain combines TRBV7-8 with TRBJ2-3, with D possibly TRBD1 on 6 matching bases. The germline gives CDR1 SGHVS, CDR2 FQNEAQ. The CDR3 sequence is 15 residues long. Trimming left V 3 bases short and J 6 bases short, with 16 bases between. CDR3 sequence reads: CASSLVGQNWDTQYF. CDR3 DNA sequence: TGTGCCAGCAGCTTGGTCGGACAGAATTGGGATACGCAGTATTTT.

The chain combines TRBV11-2 with TRBJ2-1; 12 nucleotides agree with TRBD2. Germline lookup yields CDR1 SGHAT and CDR2 FQNNGV. The CDR3 totals 15 residues. The J segment lost 9 bases and the V segment lost 5 bases, leaving 8 bases of the junction unmatched. CDR3 amino acids: CASSTLAGGPSEQFF. The CDR3 region has the DNA TGTGCCAGCAGCACACTAGCGGGGGGCCCTAGTGAGCAGTTCTTC.

This rearrangement joins TRBV19 to TRBJ2-7; no clear D gene. The V end was cut by 3 bases, the J end by 6 bases, with 9 bases between. The CDR3 loop spans 12 amino acids. CDR1 is LNHDA and CDR2 is SQIVND in the germline V gene (reference sequence). CDR3 bases: TGTGCCAGTAGTATCATCCGAGGCGAGCAGTACTTC. Protein product: CASSIIRGEQYF.

The sample holds a few counts of this clone. V usage is TRBV7-2 and J usage is TRBJ1-2; the D gene is possibly TRBD1 (6 bases). Trimming cost V 5 bases and J 5 bases, with 15 bases left between them. The CDR3 loop spans 14 amino acids. Per germline, CDR1 SGHTA and CDR2 FQGNSA. CDR3 region: CASSAGQITYGYTF. DNA for the CDR3: TGTGCCAGCAGCGCCGGACAGATTACGTATGGCTACACCTTC.

The CDR3 is CASSLGASGGVNIQYF. CDR3 bases: TGCGCCAGCAGCTTGGGGGCTAGCGGGGGAGTAAACATTCAGTACTTC. The rearrangement uses TRBV5-1 and TRBJ2-4; 10 bases match TRBD2. The trim removed 0 bases at V and 6 bases at J, leaving 6 bases unmatched. In germline, CDR1 is SGHRS, CDR2 YFSETQ. This CDR3 has 16 amino acids.

This clone came up a few times. This chain joins TRBV4-1 and TRBJ1-5; 9 nucleotides line up with TRBD1. Germline loops: CDR1 MGHRA, CDR2 YSYEKL. V gave up 4 bases and J gave up 7 bases; unmatched junction bases: 14. This CDR3 spans 17 amino acids. Here the CDR3 reads CASSLVALGTGTQPQHF. The CDR3 DNA reads as TGCGCCAGCAGCCTCGTCGCGTTGGGGACAGGGACCCAGCCCCAGCATTTT.

V usage is TRBV7-9 and J usage is TRBJ2-3; D possibly corresponds to TRBD1 (5 bases). Looked up from germline, CDR1 is SEHNR and CDR2 is FQNEAQ (reference sequence). The CDR3 loop spans 14 amino acids. V dropped 3 bases and J dropped 5 bases, with 12 bases sitting between them. This CDR3 is CASSLGRARDTQYF. The CDR3 bases are TGTGCCAGCAGCTTGGGCAGGGCGAGAGATACGCAGTATTTT.

The V call is TRBV30, the J call TRBJ2-5; 10 bases line up with TRBD1. The germline gives CDR1 GTSNPN, CDR2 SVGIG (reference sequence). V was pared by 5 bases and J by 4 bases, with 1 base of the junction left unmatched. The CDR3 extends over 12 amino acids. The CDR3 DNA reads as TGTGCCTGGGGGACAGGGGCAGAGACCCAGTACTTC. As protein: CAWGTGAETQYF. The whole variable domain, filled in from reference TRBV30 and TRBJ2-5, reads SQTIHQWPATLVQPVGSPLSLECTVEGTSNPNLYWYRQAAGRGLQLLFYSVGIGQISSEVPQNLSASRPQDRQFILSSKKLLLSDSGFYLCAWGTGAETQYFGPGTRLLVL.

The chain joins TRBV2 to TRBJ1-2, with 10 nucleotides matching TRBD1. The CDR3 consists of 15 residues. Germline-derived CDR1 and CDR2 are SNHLY and FYNNEI. The J segment lost 8 bases and the V segment lost 6 bases, leaving 12 bases of the junction unmatched. CDR3 amino acids: CASRPDRQGAQGYTF. DNA of the CDR3: TGTGCCAGCAGGCCCGACAGACAGGGGGCGCAAGGCTACACCTTC. Supplemented by reference TRBV2 and TRBJ1-2, the full variable domain reads EPEVTQTPSHQVTQMGQEVILRCVPISNHLYFYWYRQILGQKVEFLVSFYNNEISEKSEIFDDQFSVERPDGSNFTLKIRSTKLEDSAMYFCASRPDRQGAQGYTFGSGTRLTVV.

V and J are TRBV30 and TRBJ1-1, with 9 bases identical to TRBD1. Germline CDR1 reads GTSNPN; CDR2 reads SVGIG (reference sequence). The CDR3 is 14 amino acids. The V and J ends lost 7 bases and 1 base, in that order; junction bases with no gene match: 7. In DNA, the CDR3 is TGTGCCTTGGGGACAGGGAGATCGAACACTGAAGCTTTCTTT. Protein: CALGTGRSNTEAFF.

The chain combines TRBV4-2 with TRBJ2-1, with 13 bases fitting TRBD2. This CDR3 has 18 residues. Losses at the gene ends were 2 bases for V and 1 base for J; bases not matched to a gene: 5. Germline CDR1 and CDR2: LGHNA and YNFKEQ. CDR3 sequence reads: CASSQLTSGGPSYNEQFF. The CDR3, as DNA: TGTGCCAGCAGCCAACTGACTAGCGGGGGGCCTTCCTACAATGAGCAGTTCTTC.

The chain links TRBV5-6 to TRBJ1-1; TRBD1 matches at 7 bases. The CDR3 consists of 14 residues. V shed 4 bases, J shed 1 base, and the junction held 4 bases outside the gene matches. Germline loops: CDR1 SGHDT, CDR2 YYEEEE. As DNA, the CDR3 is TGTGCCAGCAGCGACGACAGGGAGAACACTGAAGCTTTCTTT. It translates to CASSDDRENTEAFF.

In this sample, this clone turned up once. V usage is TRBV11-1 and J usage is TRBJ1-1; 7 nucleotides line up with TRBD1. CDR1 is SGHAT and CDR2 is FQDESV in the germline V gene (reference sequence). V trimming: 5 bases; J trimming: 1 base; junction bases outside the gene matches: 7. The CDR3 extends over 15 amino acids. Here the CDR3 DNA reads TGTGCCAGCAGCCGACGACAGGGAAGGAACACTGAAGCTTTCTTT. This gives the protein CASSRRQGRNTEAFF.